This TCR beta chain derives from a study of blood T cell repertoires in COVID-19. At the level of the study: Samples came from the United States, Italy and Spain, spanning acute and convalescent COVID-19. PBMCs, B-cell-depleted T cells, or T cells were the source of the cDNA or gDNA that made up the material.

The CDR3 consists of 15 residues. Trimming at V came to 5 bases and at J to 5 bases, leaving 6 bases not matched to a gene. Per germline, CDR1 LNHDA and CDR2 SQIVND (reference sequence). Using immunoSEQ multiplex PCR, the repertoire was profiled, and TCRdb retains in-frame clones only, with some absent. This table holds around 260,000 clones, more than 85% found once. Patients at the Seattle site were enrolled during active infection and followed longitudinally. The source of this sequence is a woman between 55 and 75 years old with COVID-19, enrolled during active disease. This chain uses TRBV19 with TRBJ2-3; 11 nucleotides agree with TRBD1. What was sequenced was peripheral blood. CDR3 protein: CASSWRTGGQDTQYF. CDR3 nucleotides: TGTGCCAGTAGTTGGCGGACAGGGGGCCAAGATACGCAGTATTTT.